This T cell receptor beta chain was captured in a study of cytomegalovirus exposure and HLA in healthy donors (dated 2017 in TCRdb). Concerning the study at large: An earlier analysis of several hundred of the donors reported more than 250 Gb of sequence data and around 110 million unique TCR beta sequences from 150 million to 200 million T cells. To study patterns of TCR occurrence, a later analysis re-analyzed previously published TCR beta repertoires from around 660 donors and added high-resolution HLA genotyping. Alongside the repertoire data, information on donor age, sex, ethnicity and CMV serostatus was compiled. In a later genetic analysis, genome-wide SNP genotypes for about three fifths of the roughly 670 donors were used, and that subset was treated as a discovery cohort. Typing coverage differed by locus: A, B, C, DRB1 and DQB1 were typed in about 620-640 donors, DQA1 in 522, DPA1 in some 610, and DPB1 in 472. The study aimed to test whether cataloging public T cell receptors could reveal signatures of past pathogen exposure. Among the roughly 400 genotyped donors, around 81% belonged to the genetic ancestry cluster associated with self-reported Caucasian donors. Along with the approximately 700-subject first cohort, a separate validation cohort of over a hundred different subjects was used. An earlier analysis of fewer than 750 of the donors used high-throughput TCR beta sequencing to judge whether each TCR beta V gene segment behaved as functional or pseudogenic. Approximately 300 gigabases of sequencing data and 70 million to 100 million unique TCR sequences were included in an early release covering under 650 HLA-typed donors. Class I and class II HLA loci were covered by the typing at four-digit resolution. Four to six DR-DQ haplotypes were handled as single units for association and clustering, since linkage in the cohort was strong. Among under 450 genotyped donors of the cohort, an average of approximately 240,000 unique TCR beta nucleotide sequences were sequenced per donor, around 20% of them non-productive. The later analysis used no new phenotypic data to find candidate immune exposures, relying instead on TCR beta sequences and their occurrence across donors. The study combined high-throughput TCR immunosequencing, statistical association of individual TCRs with disease status, and machine learning to predict cytomegalovirus infection status. The study used immunosequencing to profile the T cell repertoires of about 670 subjects and linked those repertoires to cytomegalovirus serostatus. Every discovery cohort repertoire had been produced on one sequencing platform. Summary of the overall study and its limitations: Some IMGT-functional V segments, including TRBV6-2 and TRBV6-3, could not be told apart with the 87-base-pair reads, so those segments were excluded. Broadly in line with IMGT annotations, most TCR beta V segments showed up in productive rearrangements about 87% or about 30% of the time in an earlier analysis of several hundred of the donors. The presence/absence analyses assumed that sequencing depth was roughly uniform across donors, and that assumption may not be true. When HLA alleles, especially DR and DQ, strongly co-occurred, TCR associations were difficult to assign to individual alleles. A later analysis found that TCR association rates varied across HLA loci, with DRB1 alleles showing the most associated TCRs and HLA-C alleles the fewest. In a later genetic analysis, fewer N-insertions in productive TCRs were reported among donors in an Asian-associated ancestry cluster than the approximately 710-donor mean. Over 15 rarely observed V segments, including chromosome 9 orphons, were excluded from the earlier analysis of just under 600 of the donors because counts were too low. While some public TCRs were present in many individuals, most TCR sequences turned up only very rarely across donors. A further reported finding was that TCR beta sequences accurately predicted the HLA-A and HLA-B alleles for most subjects in the first cohort. Because some donors lacked HLA typing at each locus, the association tests relied only on the typed subset. Correlated functional status among segregating V segments might be attributable to linkage disequilibrium, but an unknown experimental factor could not be ruled out. In a later analysis, HLA-associated TCR beta chains showed more clonal expansion and lower generation probabilities than non-associated chains that were equally common. Several of the top co-occurrence clusters appeared to be linked to parvovirus B19, influenza, CMV and Epstein-Barr virus, according to a later analysis. The only immune exposure information available for the cohort was CMV serostatus. In the study, approximately 160 TCR beta chains were listed as associated with cytomegalovirus. In vitro tests confirmed that a few of the cytomegalovirus-associated TCR beta chains recognize cytomegalovirus antigens. In both the original and validation cohorts, the classifier was reported to diagnose cytomegalovirus status with high specificity and sensitivity. Specific HLA alleles were associated with 16,951 TCR beta sequences at a false discovery rate of 0.05 in a later analysis. V-gene and J-gene trimming of TCR beta chains was associated with a missense DCLRE1C variant in a later genetic analysis, and the association was replicated in an independent cohort. A group of highly shared sequence variants was considered likely to be a technical artifact of the sequencing pipeline. The authors suggested that the approach could potentially be extended to other disease states and immunological phenotypes. In a later analysis, most CMV-associated TCR beta chains were found to appear HLA-restricted, with HLA associations seemingly driven largely by CMV exposure. The cohort was sequenced for TCR beta chains only, and without alpha or paired-chain data the features that could be detected were limited.

The library came from the immunoSEQ multiplex PCR assay. For the multiplex PCR, a mixture combining 60 forward primers for TCR Vbeta segments and 13 reverse primers for TCR Jbeta segments was used. A multiplex PCR assay on genomic DNA amplified the CDR3 region of rearranged TCR beta genes. The amplified TCR beta libraries were sequenced on the Illumina HiSeq System as 87-base-pair reads. The paper's data handling went like this. A later analysis tallied 70 million to 100 million unique TCR beta chains across the 666 repertoires, and approximately 11 million of those chains were shared by two or more donors. Raw reads were error-corrected and collapsed into unique sequences with a nearest-neighbor algorithm that merged closely related sequences to remove PCR and sequencing errors. Alignment of CDR3 sequences to IMGT reference sequences was used to assign V, D and J gene segments. For a sequence to be retained, a match of at least six nucleotides was required to both a V gene segment and a J gene segment. A rearrangement counted as productive if the CDR3 had no stop codons and remained in frame with V and J, and every other rearrangement counted as non-productive. Following IMGT convention, CDR3 was defined as the stretch from the second conserved V-encoded cysteine up to the conserved J-encoded phenylalanine. In an earlier analysis of approximately 500 of the donors, sequences lacking an unambiguous match to a single V gene segment were excluded. An earlier analysis of 587 of the donors classified V segments as functional when productive rearrangements were above 56.7% and as segregating when the standard deviation between donors was above 5%. A statistical classification framework was built for diagnosing cytomegalovirus status from the catalog of TCR beta chain sequences. In a later analysis, TCR nucleotide sequences were compared against IMGT/GENE-DB human TR gene sequences so that V and J genes could be assigned. The TCRdist pipeline was used in a later analysis to assign CDR3 sequences and most-parsimonious VDJ recombination scenarios. A later analysis defined each TCR beta chain by its CDR3 amino acid sequence plus V-gene family, and excluded reads lacking a unique V-gene family. To address suspected cross-contamination and a sequencing artifact, a later analysis removed 592 highly shared, low-generation-probability nucleotide sequences. In a later analysis, a clonal expansion index was calculated for each public chain from normalized within-repertoire ranks of inferred template counts. In a later analysis, generation probabilities were computed using a VDJ recombination model fitted to out-of-frame rearrangements, and the results were checked against IGoR. In a later analysis, hypergeometric tests were used to score TCR-TCR, TCR-HLA and TCR-CMV co-occurrence, with a repertoire-size bias correction applied to TCR pairs. A later analysis estimated false discovery rates by permuting HLA or CMV assignments 20 times. A later analysis grouped co-occurring TCRs with DBSCAN, adding TCRdist sequence similarity when clustering within HLA-allele-positive subsets. For co-occurrence clustering, repertoires with fewer than 30,000 or more than 120,000 public chains were excluded, along with about five repertoires with anomalous nucleotide sharing. This is the immuneACCESS table as TCRdb keeps it, with only in-frame sequences that have V and J called. A part of the clones is gone; compared with another copy, unresolved V genes explain less than half, and the rest is unexplained. Clone size and the V and J calls come from that table; the DNA yielded D and trimming. The sample profile shows about 99,000 clones; approximately 80% of them were found once. Around 3.5% of the sample is held by the ten biggest clonotypes.

Taken from the germline V gene (reference sequence), the CDR1 and CDR2 loops are SGHNT and YYREEE. For this chain, trimming is 4 bases at the V end and 3 bases at the J end, and the number of junction bases without a gene match is 2. The CDR3 runs 16 amino acids, cysteine and phenylalanine included. Only CDR3 DNA is held: 48 bases, read in frame from base 1. A remark on this clone: Its antigen is still unknown. Base qualities are not recorded, but no much larger clone differs from it by a single base.

The cohort comprised some 680 healthy bone marrow donors. At the time of sampling, every cohort member was nominally healthy, though immune exposures that went unrecorded were likely present. The donor tested CMV seronegative, placing the donor among the 350 or so seronegative members of the cohort. Every donor gave a peripheral blood sample, and the peripheral blood mononuclear cells from that sample were used for TCR beta sequencing. Genomic DNA extraction from the blood cell samples was performed with the Qiagen DNeasy Blood Extraction Kit. Here the chain combines TRBV5-4 and TRBJ2-1; TRBD2 aligns with 15 central bases. The sequencing input was PBMCs. The TCR sequence derives from a man aged 35-49 years in good health and CMV-seronegative. The CDR3 region reads CASSPGLAGGYNEQFF. The DNA sequence is as follows: TGTGCCAGCAGCCCGGGACTAGCGGGAGGCTACAATGAGCAGTTCTTC.